This TCR beta chain was retrieved from a study of T cell clonality in common variable immunodeficiency. Many counts were recorded for this clone. The protocol was immunoSEQ multiplex PCR, while the TCRdb copy is restricted to in-frame clones and leaves out a portion. The sample shows under 35,000 clones, none of them appearing just once. Blood samples were heparinized, about 4.5 to 8 ml per donor. Sequenced sample: peripheral blood mononuclear cells. The origin of this receptor is a person aged 18 to 70 in good health.

The part of the CDR3 DNA that was read is TGCAGTGCCGAGATCAGGGAGGGCTATGGC. Residues: CSAEIREGYG. The complete CDR3 protein is CSAEIREGYGYTF. The V gene is TRBV20-1, the J gene TRBJ1-2; D possibly corresponds to TRBD1 (5 bases). The read gets to within 3 residues of the CDR3 end, and the germline J gene fills in the rest. The CDR3 contains 13 residues. Germline values: CDR1 DFQATT, CDR2 SNEGSKA (reference sequence). V was clipped by 6 bases and J by 4 bases, with 15 bases between them.